Listed here are 2 T cell receptor beta chains from one sample, sequenced in a study of regulatory and conventional T cells in RAG deficiency. Method: immunoSEQ multiplex PCR; TCRdb's copy keeps in-frame clones and lacks some. Of about 30,000 clones detected, approximately 96% appear once; the ten largest clones hold roughly 0.32%. Conventional CD4+ T cells were sorted from blood as CD25-low CD127-high cells. Another study also made use of these data, one on regulatory T cells. That publication notes: Amplification used 52 TRBV primers and 13 TRBJ primers.

The sample comprised CD25- CD4+ T cells sorted from blood. The origin of the receptors is a human donor in good health.

This clone appeared once. The V gene is TRBV7-9, the J gene TRBJ2-7; D remains ambiguous. The V and J ends lost 5 bases and 6 bases respectively, with 17 bases between them. The CDR3 sequence is 14 residues long. Germline V lookup: CDR1 SEHNR, CDR2 FQNEAQ (reference sequence). As DNA, the CDR3 is TGTGCCAGCAGCCTTGACGCAACTTCGGGCGAGCAGTACTTC. It translates to CASSLDATSGEQYF. Full variable domain (missing parts from reference TRBV7-9 and TRBJ2-7): DTGVSQNPRHKITKRGQNVTFRCDPISEHNRLYWYRQTLGQGPEFLTYFQNEAQLEKSRLLSDRFSAERPKGSFSTLEIQRTEQGDSAMYLCASSLDATSGEQYFGPGTRLTVT.

V and J are TRBV29-1 and TRBJ2-7; D is uncertain. CDR1 is SQVTM, CDR2 ANQGSEA, per germline. The CDR3 loop spans 12 amino acids. V lost 4 bases, J lost 3 bases, and 10 bases lay in between. The CDR3 loop is CSVAVQNYEQYF. The CDR3 region has the DNA TGCAGCGTTGCCGTCCAGAACTACGAGCAGTACTTC.